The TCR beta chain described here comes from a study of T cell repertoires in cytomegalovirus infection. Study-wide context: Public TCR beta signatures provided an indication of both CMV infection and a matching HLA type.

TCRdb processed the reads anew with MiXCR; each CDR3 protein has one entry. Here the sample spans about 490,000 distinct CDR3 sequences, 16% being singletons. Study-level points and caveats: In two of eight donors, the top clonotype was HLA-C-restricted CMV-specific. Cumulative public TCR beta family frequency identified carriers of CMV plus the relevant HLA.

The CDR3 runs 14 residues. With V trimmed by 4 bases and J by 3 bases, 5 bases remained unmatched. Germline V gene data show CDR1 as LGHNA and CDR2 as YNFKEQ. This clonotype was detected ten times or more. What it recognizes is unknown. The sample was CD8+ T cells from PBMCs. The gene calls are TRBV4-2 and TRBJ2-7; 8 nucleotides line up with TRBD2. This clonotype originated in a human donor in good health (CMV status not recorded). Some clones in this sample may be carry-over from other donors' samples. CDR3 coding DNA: TGTGCCAGCAGCCCTAGCGGGCGATTCTACGAGCAGTACTTC. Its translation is CASSPSGRFYEQYF.